The clone carrying this T cell receptor beta chain was detected once. The antigen is not known. These data are taken from a study of OX40 agonist ivuxolimab in advanced cancers. About the study: Ivuxolimab, an antibody acting as an agonist of OX40 (CD134), was used to treat patients. Each dose-escalation patient presented with hepatocellular carcinoma, melanoma, renal cell or head and neck cancer. Regarding the study as a whole: By week 6 at 0.1 to 3.0 mg/kg, blood CD4+ and CD8+ T cells had expanded clonally.

Trimming pared 4 bases from V and 8 bases from J, leaving 17 bases between. Germline loops: CDR1 SGHDN, CDR2 FVKESK. The CDR3 sequence is 14 residues long. Profiled with immunoSEQ multiplex PCR; TCRdb holds only in-frame clones, not every one. The data show around 44,000 clones, with 75% to 90% seen just once and under 0.5% held by the top ten. The TCR comes from an adult with an advanced solid tumor such as melanoma, head and neck, liver or kidney cancer. This chain uses TRBV14 with TRBJ1-2; D is unclear. The starting material was CD4+ or CD8+ T cells sorted from blood, obtained in a trial of the OX40 agonist ivuxolimab. The CDR3 loop is CASSPRPHGRGYTF. The CDR3 DNA follows: TGTGCCAGCAGCCCACGTCCTCATGGCCGGGGCTACACCTTC.